This T cell receptor (beta chain) was captured in a study of shared clonotypes between healthy human individuals. Overall study context: Each donor had three CD4 naive, three CD4 memory, two CD8 naive and one CD8 memory plate. Findings and limits, study-wide: Sharing across several donors was seen in roughly 5% of naive CD4 clonotypes.

Notes on this clone: Its target is unknown.

Authors' analysis steps: ImmunoSEQ gave junction-only sequences without quality scores, so filtering differed. Data came from immunoSEQ multiplex PCR; TCRdb stores just in-frame clones and leaves some out. For V, J and clone size, that table is used; D and trimming come from the DNA. Among about 820,000 clones listed, about 92% were seen once. It was CD45RO-negative cells, positively selected for CCR7, that made up naive CD8 cells, with terminally differentiated effector memory CD45RA+ cells excluded. Donors included only healthy HIV-negative adults lacking recent acute infections or vaccinations. The CDR3 runs 19 residues. CDR1 and CDR2 from the germline V gene are SGHTA and FQGTGA. J was trimmed by 2 bases and V by 0 bases; bases with no gene match: 9.

The sample comprised naive CD8+ T cells sorted from blood. V gene TRBV7-3 combines with J gene TRBJ2-6, with 8 bases aligning to TRBD1. The TCR comes from a man between 25 and 39 years old in good health. CDR3 DNA: TGTGCCAGCAGCTTAACGCCTCAGGGGGCTCTCGCTGGGGCCAACGTCCTGACTTTC. As protein: CASSLTPQGALAGANVLTF.